The 22 T cell receptor beta chains below come from one sample, sequenced in a study of cytomegalovirus exposure and HLA in healthy donors. PCR primers comprised 60 Vbeta and 13 Jbeta primers. TCRdb keeps only in-frame clones here, not all; method: immunoSEQ multiplex PCR. Among nearly 70,000 clones listed, roughly four fifths were seen once. Sequenced material: PBMCs. These receptors came from an older woman in good health and CMV-seropositive.

This clone turned up a few times. The gene calls are TRBV5-4 and TRBJ1-5; D is uncertain. The ends were cut back, 2 bases at V and 7 bases at J, with 10 bases in the middle. The CDR3 totals 13 residues. Germline CDR1 reads SGHNT; CDR2 reads YYREEE (reference sequence). The CDR3 is CASSFGLRQPQHF. CDR3 in DNA: TGTGCCAGCAGCTTCGGTCTTCGACAGCCCCAGCATTTT.

This chain links TRBV10-3 with TRBJ1-1, with D possibly TRBD1 on 5 matching bases. The length of the CDR3 is 13 residues. Trimming removed 3 bases at V and 7 bases at J, with 12 bases between. The germline CDR1 and CDR2 sequences are ENHRY and SYGVKD. The chain's CDR3 is CAISEIDRLEAFF. CDR3 in DNA: TGTGCCATCAGTGAAATAGACAGACTTGAAGCTTTCTTT.

This chain connects TRBV5-1 to TRBJ1-5; TRBD1 might be the D (6 bases). The CDR3 sequence is 14 residues long. CDR1 is SGHRS, CDR2 YFSETQ, per germline. V was cut by 0 bases and J by 6 bases, with 10 bases left in between. The CDR3 protein is CASSLAGGGQPQHF. In DNA, the CDR3 is TGCGCCAGCAGCTTGGCTGGGGGCGGTCAGCCCCAGCATTTT.

The J gene is TRBJ2-3, the V gene TRBV9; 11 bases align to TRBD2. V dropped 0 bases and J dropped 6; count of bases not matched to a gene: 0. The CDR3 runs to 14 residues. CDR1 is SGDLS and CDR2 is YYNGEE in the germline V gene. The CDR3 loop reads CASSVGTSGDTQYF. The CDR3 nucleotides are TGTGCCAGCAGCGTAGGGACTAGCGGGGATACGCAGTATTTT.

The chain employs TRBV19 and TRBJ2-4; 9 nucleotides align to TRBD1. J was trimmed by 15 bases and V by 0 bases; bases with no gene match: 9. Per the germline V gene, CDR1 is LNHDA and CDR2 is SQIVND (reference sequence). The length of the CDR3 is 14 residues. The CDR3 DNA reads TGTGCCAGTAGTATAGACCTCGGGACAGGGAGAAGGTACTTC. Its protein is CASSIDLGTGRRYF.

The genes are TRBV6-1 and TRBJ2-5, with a weak D call TRBD2 (6 bases). This CDR3 contains 16 residues. Germline CDR1 is MNHNS and CDR2 is SASEGT. Between the trimmed V and J ends, which lost 0 bases and 4 bases, there was a span of 15 bases. The CDR3 DNA reads as TGTGCCAGCAGTGAAGCGGGACTGTTGAGTGTAGAGACCCAGTACTTC. Translation: CASSEAGLLSVETQYF.

The V and J genes are TRBV18 and TRBJ1-6, with a tentative D call TRBD1 (5 bases). Germline V gene data show CDR1 as KGHSH and CDR2 as LQKENI. Trimming stripped 4 bases from V and 6 bases from J, with 13 bases between. This CDR3 region has 15 residues. The CDR3 DNA reads TGTGCCAGCTCACAGAACAGTAGGGGTAATTCACCCCTCCACTTT. It is translated as CASSQNSRGNSPLHF.

Concerning this clone itself: Other DNA sequences in this sample translate to the same CDR3. The rearrangement joins TRBV27 to TRBJ1-5; D is unresolved. From germline, CDR1 is MNHEY and CDR2 SMNVEV (reference sequence). The ends were cut back, 2 bases at V and 7 bases at J, with 12 bases in the middle. The CDR3 length is 14 residues. The CDR3 DNA reads TGTGCCAGCAGTTTAGGTGGAGGAGGGCAGCCCCAGCATTTT. Encoded protein: CASSLGGGGQPQHF.

With respect to this clone: Additional DNA sequences in this sample encode the identical CDR3. V is TRBV5-1 and J is TRBJ1-6, with D possibly being TRBD1 (6 bases). Germline V gene lookup returns CDR1 SGHRS and CDR2 YFSETQ. This CDR3 region has 13 residues. Trimming left V 4 bases short and J 7 bases short, with 9 bases between. CDR3 coding DNA: TGCGCCAGCAGCGGAACAGGGAATTCACCCCTCCACTTT. Translated: CASSGTGNSPLHF.

The chain's CDR3 is CAWSAPGTSGYTF. Written as DNA, the CDR3 is TGTGCCTGGAGTGCCCCGGGGACTTCTGGCTACACCTTC. The chain carries TRBV30 and TRBJ1-2; tentatively, D is TRBD1 (5 bases). Trimming removed 1 base from V and 7 bases from J, with 13 bases in between. The length of the CDR3 is 13 residues. Germline loops: CDR1 GTSNPN, CDR2 SVGIG (reference sequence).

This rearrangement joins TRBV30 to TRBJ2-1, with 7 bases matching TRBD2. V dropped 5 bases and J dropped 5; count of bases not matched to a gene: 6. CDR3 length: 13 residues. Germline V lookup: CDR1 GTSNPN, CDR2 SVGIG (reference sequence). The DNA for the CDR3 is TGTGCCTGGGGGGGGGTTGCTGACAATGAGCAGTTCTTC. Amino acids: CAWGGVADNEQFF.

The V gene is TRBV29-1, the J gene TRBJ1-3, with a possible D match to TRBD1 (5 bases). V lost 3 bases to trimming and J lost 3 bases, with 12 bases between them. Germline V CDR1 and CDR2: SQVTM, ANQGSEA. This CDR3 spans 14 amino acids. This CDR3 is CSVDGGVLGNTIYF. CDR3 nucleotides: TGCAGCGTTGACGGGGGTGTTCTTGGAAACACCATATATTTT.

This clone was detected once. The V call is TRBV7-9, the J call TRBJ2-7, with D tentatively TRBD2 (5 bases). This CDR3 is 14 amino acids long. Germline V gives CDR1 SEHNR, CDR2 FQNEAQ (reference sequence). V dropped 0 bases and J dropped 3 bases, with 9 bases sitting between them. The CDR3, as DNA: TGTGCCAGCAGCTTAGCGGGAGCTAACTACGAGCAGTACTTC. This gives the protein CASSLAGANYEQYF.

The chain combines TRBV18 with TRBJ1-2, with 10 bases fitting TRBD1. Germline V gene lookup returns CDR1 KGHSH and CDR2 LQKENI. V lost 0 bases and J lost 4; bases outside the gene matches: 5. The length of the CDR3 is 16 residues. In nucleotides, the CDR3 is TGTGCCAGCTCACCACCCGGACAGGGGGTAGGCTATGGCTACACCTTC. Protein sequence: CASSPPGQGVGYGYTF.

The chain links TRBV6-1 to TRBJ1-6; 8 bases map to TRBD1. Per the germline V gene, CDR1 is MNHNS and CDR2 is SASEGT. The length of the CDR3 is 15 residues. The ends lost 0 bases at V and 7 bases at J; junction bases unmatched: 2. The CDR3 reads CASSEARQGNSPLHF. CDR3 nucleotide sequence: TGTGCCAGCAGTGAAGCTCGACAGGGGAATTCACCCCTCCACTTT.

V and J are TRBV19 and TRBJ2-1; 14 bases fit TRBD2. The CDR3 extends over 16 amino acids. The ends lost 7 bases at V and 4 bases at J; junction bases unmatched: 6. Per germline, CDR1 LNHDA and CDR2 SQIVND (reference sequence). The CDR3 DNA follows: TGTGCCAGTACCGGGGGACTAGCGGGGGCGTACAATGAGCAGTTCTTC. Protein sequence: CASTGGLAGAYNEQFF. Complete variable domain (other parts from reference TRBV19 and TRBJ2-1): DGGITQSPKYLFRKEGQNVTLSCEQNLNHDAMYWYRQDPGQGLRLIYYSQIVNDFQKGDIAEGYSVSREKKESFPLTVTSAQKNPTAFYLCASTGGLAGAYNEQFFGPGTRLTVL.

The chain employs TRBV19 and TRBJ1-5; D possibly corresponds to TRBD1 (5 bases). The CDR3 covers 15 residues. Per the germline V gene, CDR1 is LNHDA and CDR2 is SQIVND (reference sequence). Trimming pared 3 bases from V and 6 bases from J, leaving 15 bases between. CDR3 sequence: CASSMGWEGSQPQHF. As DNA, the CDR3 is TGTGCCAGTAGTATGGGCTGGGAGGGGAGTCAGCCCCAGCATTTT.

This chain connects TRBV5-1 to TRBJ1-2; D is ambiguous. V lost 0 bases and J lost 7, with 10 bases in between. The germline gives CDR1 SGHRS, CDR2 YFSETQ. The CDR3 extends over 13 amino acids. CDR3 residues: CASSLAGMSGYTF. The CDR3 DNA is TGCGCCAGCAGCTTGGCAGGAATGAGTGGCTACACCTTC. Supplemented by reference TRBV5-1 and TRBJ1-2, the full variable domain reads KAGVTQTPRYLIKTRGQQVTLSCSPISGHRSVSWYQQTPGQGLQFLFEYFSETQRNKGNFPGRFSGRQFSNSRSEMNVSTLELGDSALYLCASSLAGMSGYTFGSGTRLTVV.

This clone appeared a single time. The CDR3 DNA follows: TGTGCCAATATCAGGGCGTCGGACTATGGCTACACCTTC. Residues: CANIRASDYGYTF. The gene calls are TRBV2 and TRBJ1-2, with D perhaps TRBD1 (5 bases). Germline lookup yields CDR1 SNHLY and CDR2 FYNNEI. This CDR3 has 13 amino acids. V was cut by 10 bases and J by 3 bases, with 15 bases left in between. The full variable domain, completed using reference TRBV2 and TRBJ1-2, is EPEVTQTPSHQVTQMGQEVILRCVPISNHLYFYWYRQILGQKVEFLVSFYNNEISEKSEIFDDQFSVERPDGSNFTLKIRSTKLEDSAMYFCANIRASDYGYTFGSGTRLTVV.

This clone was counted only a few times. This chain links TRBV30 with TRBJ2-7, with D perhaps matching TRBD2 (5 bases). The CDR3 loop spans 13 amino acids. In germline, CDR1 is GTSNPN, CDR2 SVGIG (reference sequence). The V gene lost 4 bases and the J gene lost 1 base, with 11 bases spanning the gap. The DNA for the CDR3 is TGTGCCTGGACTAGCAACCCATCCTACGAGCAGTACTTC. Protein product: CAWTSNPSYEQYF.

The chain employs TRBV30 and TRBJ1-1; maybe TRBD1 (6 bases). The germline V and J ends were trimmed by 3 bases and 6 bases, with 11 bases remaining between them. The CDR3 length is 12 residues. Germline values: CDR1 GTSNPN, CDR2 SVGIG (reference sequence). CDR3 protein: CAWSPEGAEAFF. As DNA, the CDR3 is TGTGCCTGGAGCCCCGAGGGGGCTGAAGCTTTCTTT. The variable domain in full, completed from reference TRBV30 and TRBJ1-1, reads SQTIHQWPATLVQPVGSPLSLECTVEGTSNPNLYWYRQAAGRGLQLLFYSVGIGQISSEVPQNLSASRPQDRQFILSSKKLLLSDSGFYLCAWSPEGAEAFFGQGTRLTVV.

The V call is TRBV7-9, the J call TRBJ2-2; D might be TRBD2 (5 bases). Trimming removed 5 bases at V and 6 bases at J, with 10 bases between. The CDR3 length is 13 residues. CDR1 is SEHNR and CDR2 is FQNEAQ in the germline V gene (reference sequence). CDR3 in DNA: TGTGCCAGCAGCCAAACTAGTTCCGGGGAGCTGTTTTTT. Its protein product is CASSQTSSGELFF.